These T cell receptor beta chains were read from a single sample in a study of cytomegalovirus exposure and HLA in healthy donors. Using immunoSEQ multiplex PCR, the repertoire was profiled, and TCRdb retains in-frame clones only, with some absent. Its table lists approximately 100,000 clones. Sequenced material: PBMCs. These receptors were collected from a man between 45 and 60 years old in good health and CMV-seronegative. Each CDR3 is given with its conserved first and last residue. Fields, in order: J gene, D gene, V gene, CDR3 length, CDR3 protein, CDR3 DNA. A D gene is named only where the DNA matches it firmly.

j_gene: TRBJ1-2
d_gene: .
v_gene: TRBV6-5
len: 15
CDR3aa: CASTSPGGARYGYTF
CDR3nt: TGTGCCAGCACTTCCCCGGGGGGGGCCCGATACGGCTACACCTTC

j_gene: TRBJ2-3
d_gene: .
v_gene: TRBV4-3
len: 15
CDR3aa: CASSQDGASTDTQYF
CDR3nt: TGCGCCAGCAGCCAAGACGGAGCTAGCACAGATACGCAGTATTTT

j_gene: TRBJ2-3
d_gene: TRBD2
v_gene: TRBV9
len: 12
CDR3aa: CASSGEGDTQYF
CDR3nt: TGTGCCAGCAGCGGGGAGGGAGATACGCAGTATTTT

j_gene: TRBJ1-1
d_gene: .
v_gene: TRBV7-9
len: 13
CDR3aa: CASRSAGGTEAFF
CDR3nt: TGTGCCAGCAGATCCGCCGGGGGGACTGAAGCTTTCTTT

j_gene: TRBJ2-7
d_gene: TRBD1
v_gene: TRBV15
len: 13
CDR3aa: CATSRVQGYEQYF
CDR3nt: TGTGCCACCAGCAGGGTACAGGGGTACGAGCAGTACTTC

j_gene: TRBJ2-3
d_gene: .
v_gene: TRBV5-1
len: 13
CDR3aa: CASSLDRTDTQYF
CDR3nt: TGCGCCAGCAGCTTGGACAGGACAGATACGCAGTATTTT

j_gene: TRBJ2-1
d_gene: .
v_gene: TRBV9
len: 15
CDR3aa: CASSPSTERYNEQFF
CDR3nt: TGTGCCAGCAGCCCCTCTACCGAACGCTACAATGAGCAGTTCTTC

j_gene: TRBJ2-1
d_gene: TRBD2
v_gene: TRBV5-1
len: 18
CDR3aa: CASSLELAGTIPYNEQFF
CDR3nt: TGCGCCAGCAGCTTGGAGTTAGCGGGAACAATCCCCTACAATGAGCAGTTCTTC

j_gene: TRBJ1-3
d_gene: .
v_gene: TRBV18
len: 15
CDR3aa: CASSRDTSSGNTIYF
CDR3nt: TGTGCCAGCTCAAGGGACACTAGCTCTGGAAACACCATATATTTT

j_gene: TRBJ1-5
d_gene: .
v_gene: TRBV19
len: 14
CDR3aa: CASSINEGNQPQHF
CDR3nt: TGTGCCAGTAGTATAAACGAGGGCAATCAGCCCCAGCATTTT

j_gene: TRBJ1-1
d_gene: TRBD1
v_gene: TRBV18
len: 14
CDR3aa: CASSPGQGKAEAFF
CDR3nt: TGTGCCAGCTCACCCGGACAGGGAAAGGCTGAAGCTTTCTTT

j_gene: TRBJ1-3
d_gene: .
v_gene: TRBV11-2
len: 13
CDR3aa: CASSPGTTNTIYF
CDR3nt: TGTGCCAGCAGCCCAGGGACAACTAACACCATATATTTT

j_gene: TRBJ2-7
d_gene: TRBD2
v_gene: TRBV18
len: 14
CDR3aa: CASSPSLAGNEQYF
CDR3nt: TGTGCCAGCTCACCTTCCCTAGCGGGGAACGAGCAGTACTTC

j_gene: TRBJ1-1
d_gene: .
v_gene: TRBV27
len: 13
CDR3aa: CASRATGIIEAFF
CDR3nt: TGTGCCAGCAGGGCGACAGGCATTATTGAAGCTTTCTTT

j_gene: TRBJ2-3
d_gene: .
v_gene: TRBV7-6
len: 13
CDR3aa: CASSLETADTQYF
CDR3nt: TGTGCCAGCAGCTTGGAGACAGCAGATACGCAGTATTTT

j_gene: TRBJ2-3
d_gene: .
v_gene: TRBV18
len: 16
CDR3aa: CASSSGTGVVTDTQYF
CDR3nt: TGTGCCAGCTCAAGCGGGACAGGAGTAGTGACAGATACGCAGTATTTT

j_gene: TRBJ1-2
d_gene: .
v_gene: TRBV19
len: 13
CDR3aa: CASSMRVNYGYTF
CDR3nt: TGTGCCAGTAGTATGCGGGTCAACTATGGCTACACCTTC

j_gene: TRBJ2-1
d_gene: .
v_gene: TRBV25-1
len: 15
CDR3aa: CASSDSREFYNEQFF
CDR3nt: TGTGCCAGCAGTGACTCCCGGGAGTTCTACAATGAGCAGTTCTTC

j_gene: TRBJ1-5
d_gene: TRBD1
v_gene: TRBV10-3
len: 15
CDR3aa: CAISAGTASNQPQHF
CDR3nt: TGTGCCATCAGTGCTGGGACAGCTAGCAATCAGCCCCAGCATTTT

j_gene: TRBJ1-3
d_gene: .
v_gene: TRBV10-3
len: 13
CDR3aa: CATRESSGNTIYF
CDR3nt: TGTGCCACCCGCGAGAGCTCTGGAAACACCATATATTTT

j_gene: TRBJ1-1
d_gene: .
v_gene: TRBV6-6
len: 12
CDR3aa: CASRLLNTEAFF
CDR3nt: TGTGCCAGCAGATTATTGAACACTGAAGCTTTCTTT

j_gene: TRBJ2-3
d_gene: .
v_gene: TRBV7-2
len: 16
CDR3aa: CASRSRGGTSTDTQYF
CDR3nt: TGTGCCAGCAGATCAAGGGGGGGTACAAGCACAGATACGCAGTATTTT

j_gene: TRBJ1-2
d_gene: TRBD1
v_gene: TRBV4-3
len: 17
CDR3aa: CASSQSRIGDSIYGYTF
CDR3nt: TGCGCCAGCAGCCAATCCCGCATAGGGGACAGTATCTATGGCTACACCTTC

j_gene: TRBJ2-1
d_gene: TRBD1
v_gene: TRBV10-1
len: 14
CDR3aa: CASSDADRSHEQFF
CDR3nt: TGCGCCAGCAGTGATGCGGACAGGTCCCATGAGCAGTTCTTC

j_gene: TRBJ2-5
d_gene: .
v_gene: TRBV6-6
len: 15
CDR3aa: CASSLLRRLQETQYF
CDR3nt: TGTGCCAGCAGCCTCCTCCGCAGGTTACAAGAGACCCAGTACTTC

j_gene: TRBJ1-3
d_gene: .
v_gene: TRBV5-1
len: 14
CDR3aa: CASSPGVSGNTIYF
CDR3nt: TGCGCCAGCAGCCCCGGTGTCTCTGGAAACACCATATATTTT

j_gene: TRBJ2-5
d_gene: .
v_gene: TRBV4-1
len: 13
CDR3aa: CASSPLGERTQYF
CDR3nt: TGCGCCAGCAGCCCCTTGGGAGAGAGGACCCAGTACTTC

j_gene: TRBJ2-3
d_gene: TRBD2
v_gene: TRBV9
len: 15
CDR3aa: CASSGDSGLEDTQYF
CDR3nt: TGTGCCAGCAGCGGGGATAGCGGGTTGGAAGATACGCAGTATTTT

j_gene: TRBJ1-1
d_gene: .
v_gene: TRBV6-1
len: 14
CDR3aa: CASRADSQNTEAFF
CDR3nt: TGTGCCAGCAGGGCCGACAGCCAAAACACTGAAGCTTTCTTT

j_gene: TRBJ1-5
d_gene: .
v_gene: TRBV4-2
len: 16
CDR3aa: CASSQGGAAPNQPQHF
CDR3nt: TGTGCCAGCAGCCAGGGGGGGGCTGCCCCGAATCAGCCCCAGCATTTT

j_gene: TRBJ2-7
d_gene: TRBD1
v_gene: TRBV19
len: 14
CDR3aa: CASSQTGGGYEQYF
CDR3nt: TGTGCCAGTAGCCAGACAGGGGGGGGCTACGAGCAGTACTTC

j_gene: TRBJ1-5
d_gene: TRBD1
v_gene: TRBV6-1
len: 15
CDR3aa: CASRVDRGSNQPQHF
CDR3nt: TGTGCCAGCAGAGTGGACAGGGGATCTAATCAGCCCCAGCATTTT

j_gene: TRBJ1-1
d_gene: TRBD1
v_gene: TRBV5-4
len: 16
CDR3aa: CASSLGGQGALAEAFF
CDR3nt: TGTGCCAGCAGCTTGGGAGGACAGGGGGCGCTCGCTGAAGCTTTCTTT

j_gene: TRBJ2-7
d_gene: .
v_gene: TRBV11-3
len: 14
CDR3aa: CASSHLGGHYEQYF
CDR3nt: TGTGCCAGCAGCCACCTCGGGGGGCACTACGAGCAGTACTTC

j_gene: TRBJ1-1
d_gene: TRBD1
v_gene: TRBV18
len: 14
CDR3aa: CASSPGQGKTEAFF
CDR3nt: TGTGCCAGCTCACCGGGACAGGGAAAGACTGAAGCTTTCTTT

j_gene: TRBJ1-5
d_gene: TRBD1
v_gene: TRBV5-4
len: 14
CDR3aa: CASSSQGAGQPQHF
CDR3nt: TGTGCCAGCAGTTCTCAGGGGGCCGGTCAGCCCCAGCATTTT

j_gene: TRBJ1-1
d_gene: .
v_gene: TRBV10-2
len: 15
CDR3aa: CASSDISSAGTEAFF
CDR3nt: TGCGCCAGCAGTGACATTAGCTCCGCGGGCACTGAAGCTTTCTTT

j_gene: TRBJ2-5
d_gene: TRBD1
v_gene: TRBV19
len: 14
CDR3aa: CASSPGTGTETQYF
CDR3nt: TGTGCCAGTTCACCCGGGACAGGGACGGAGACCCAGTACTTC

j_gene: TRBJ2-7
d_gene: .
v_gene: TRBV7-2
len: 13
CDR3aa: CASSLVRGYEQYF
CDR3nt: TGTGCCAGCAGCTTGGTCAGGGGATACGAGCAGTACTTC

j_gene: TRBJ1-2
d_gene: TRBD1
v_gene: TRBV11-3
len: 18
CDR3aa: CASSPGPGQGSIDYGYTF
CDR3nt: TGTGCCAGCAGCCCAGGCCCGGGACAGGGGTCTATTGACTATGGCTACACCTTC

j_gene: TRBJ1-4
d_gene: .
v_gene: TRBV6-1
len: 14
CDR3aa: CASSRDRSNEKLFF
CDR3nt: TGTGCCAGCAGTCGAGACAGGAGTAATGAAAAACTGTTTTTT

j_gene: TRBJ1-2
d_gene: TRBD1
v_gene: TRBV7-8
len: 15
CDR3aa: CASSPDRGRRYGYTF
CDR3nt: TGTGCCAGCAGCCCGGACAGGGGGCGCCGCTATGGCTACACCTTC

j_gene: TRBJ1-2
d_gene: .
v_gene: TRBV9
len: 15
CDR3aa: CASSPDPTANYGYTF
CDR3nt: TGTGCCAGCAGCCCCGACCCTACAGCCAACTATGGCTACACCTTC

j_gene: TRBJ2-3
d_gene: .
v_gene: TRBV27
len: 14
CDR3aa: CASRQGGMWDTQYF
CDR3nt: TGTGCCAGCAGACAGGGGGGGATGTGGGATACGCAGTATTTT

j_gene: TRBJ2-7
d_gene: TRBD2
v_gene: TRBV9
len: 16
CDR3aa: CASSVVPTSGPYEQYF
CDR3nt: TGTGCCAGCAGCGTAGTGCCGACTAGCGGACCCTACGAGCAGTACTTC

j_gene: TRBJ1-5
d_gene: .
v_gene: TRBV7-2
len: 14
CDR3aa: CASSPDSSNQPQHF
CDR3nt: TGTGCCAGCAGCCCCGACAGCAGCAATCAGCCCCAGCATTTT

j_gene: TRBJ1-5
d_gene: .
v_gene: TRBV27
len: 13
CDR3aa: CASSYQYNQPQHF
CDR3nt: TGTGCCAGCAGTTATCAGTACAATCAGCCCCAGCATTTT

j_gene: TRBJ1-5
d_gene: .
v_gene: TRBV30
len: 11
CDR3aa: CAWTPPVPQHF
CDR3nt: TGTGCCTGGACCCCCCCCGTACCCCAGCATTTT

j_gene: TRBJ1-3
d_gene: TRBD1
v_gene: TRBV9
len: 17
CDR3aa: CASSGGQGEVSGNTIYF
CDR3nt: TGTGCCAGCAGCGGGGGACAGGGTGAGGTTTCCGGAAACACCATATATTTT

j_gene: TRBJ1-3
d_gene: .
v_gene: TRBV11-2
len: 18
CDR3aa: CASSWPADKGPKGNTIYF
CDR3nt: TGTGCCAGCAGCTGGCCGGCGGATAAGGGGCCAAAAGGAAACACCATATATTTT

j_gene: TRBJ1-1
d_gene: TRBD1
v_gene: TRBV29-1
len: 12
CDR3aa: CSVDRGYTEAFF
CDR3nt: TGCAGCGTTGACAGGGGGTATACTGAAGCTTTCTTT

j_gene: TRBJ1-1
d_gene: .
v_gene: TRBV7-3
len: 13
CDR3aa: CASRGSGGTEAFF
CDR3nt: TGTGCCAGCAGGGGTTCGGGGGGCACTGAAGCTTTCTTT

j_gene: TRBJ2-1
d_gene: TRBD1
v_gene: TRBV5-1
len: 16
CDR3aa: CASSWDRPSSYNEQFF
CDR3nt: TGCGCCAGCAGCTGGGACAGGCCCAGCTCCTACAATGAGCAGTTCTTC

j_gene: TRBJ2-7
d_gene: TRBD2
v_gene: TRBV27
len: 14
CDR3aa: CASSLAGGNYEQYF
CDR3nt: TGTGCCAGCAGCTTAGCGGGGGGCAACTACGAGCAGTACTTC